What follows is one T cell receptor beta chain and its context. This sample is part of a study of patients and donors after allogeneic stem cell transplantation. CDR1 and CDR2 (germline): LGHDT, YNNKEL (reference sequence). Trimming cost V 4 bases and J 6 bases, with 13 bases left between them. The CDR3 has 14 residues. TCRdb used MiXCR to reprocess the RT-PCR reads, holding one entry per CDR3 protein. The data contain 160,000 or so distinct CDR3 sequences, 24% of them singletons. This sequence joins TRBV3-1 and TRBJ1-5; D is ambiguous. The TCR originated in a human donor who was either an allogeneic HSCT recipient or a stem cell or donor lymphocyte infusion donor (not recorded which). It is not recorded whose cells these are; they may come from a transplant donor. Specimen: blood, either unsorted or a sorted T cell fraction (not recorded which). The CDR3 region has the DNA TGTGCCAGCAGCCGTACTACGGGAATTCAGCCCCAGCATTTT. Its protein is CASSRTTGIQPQHF.